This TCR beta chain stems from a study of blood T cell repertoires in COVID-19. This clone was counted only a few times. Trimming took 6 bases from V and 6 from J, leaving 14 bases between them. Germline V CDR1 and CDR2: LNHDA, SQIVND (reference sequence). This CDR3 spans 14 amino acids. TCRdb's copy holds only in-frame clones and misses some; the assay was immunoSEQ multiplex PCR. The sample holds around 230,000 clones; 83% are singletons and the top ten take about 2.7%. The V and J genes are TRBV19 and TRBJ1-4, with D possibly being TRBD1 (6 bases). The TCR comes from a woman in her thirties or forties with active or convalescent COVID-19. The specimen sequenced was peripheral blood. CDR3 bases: TGTGCCAGTAGGGGGGCGGCGAGGGATGAAAAACTGTTTTTT. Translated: CASRGAARDEKLFF.